This T cell receptor (beta chain) was sequenced during a study of neurological immune-mediated disorders. The cDNA was generated through 5'RACE incorporating 10-nucleotide random UMIs. Over 200 million TCR-beta sequences from 15-18 subjects came out of each sequencing run. TCRdb independently ran MiXCR on the 5' RACE reads; one entry per CDR3 protein. The sample yields fewer than 20,000 distinct CDR3 sequences, around 9% seen once. This clonotype showed up many times. The germline V gene has CDR1 DFQATT and CDR2 SNEGSKA (reference sequence). This CDR3 comprises 14 residues. The V gene lost 0 bases and the J gene lost 2 bases, with 11 bases spanning the gap.

Specimen: CD8+ T cells from blood. The source of this sequence is a man in his forties or fifties in good health. This chain links TRBV20-1 with TRBJ2-7; D remains ambiguous. In DNA form, the CDR3 reads TGCAGTGCTAGAGAGACAAGGGCCCCCTACGAGCAGTACTTC. It codes for CSARETRAPYEQYF.